A selection of T cell receptor beta chains follows, all from one sample in a study of human T cells and chemical hapten exposure. One entry per CDR3 protein results from TCRdb running MiXCR on the RACE reads. The sample shows around 120,000 distinct CDR3 sequences, roughly 15% of them seen only once. The sequencing here drew on whole blood, taken in connection with sensitization to the hapten diphenylcyclopropenone (DPC). The receptors were gathered from a man between 18 and 29 years old with alopecia areata. Some clones in this sample may be carry-over from other donors' samples. The CDR3 runs from the conserved cysteine through the conserved F or W. D genes are given only for firm matches. The size of a clone is reported for some rows only, either as once, few or many, or as a class for expanded clones.

cdr3_nt: TGTGCCAGCAGTCCCCGGGGAGGGGGCTACGAGCAGTACTTC
cdr3_aa: CASSPRGGGYEQYF
v_call: TRBV28
d_call: NA
clone_size: few
j_call: TRBJ2-7

cdr3_nt: TGTGCCAGCAGAAAAAGCTATGCAACTAATGAAAAACTGTTTTTT
cdr3_aa: CASRKSYATNEKLFF
v_call: TRBV7-2
d_call: NA
clone_size: NA
j_call: TRBJ1-4

cdr3_nt: TGTGCCAGCAGCCCACGGACGGGGACGGGAGTTCAGTACTTC
cdr3_aa: CASSPRTGTGVQYF
v_call: TRBV7-8
d_call: NA
clone_size: few
j_call: TRBJ2-4

cdr3_nt: TGCGCCAGCAGCCAAGGGGTTTCAGCCAAAAACATTCAGTACTTC
cdr3_aa: CASSQGVSAKNIQYF
v_call: TRBV4-1
d_call: NA
clone_size: NA
j_call: TRBJ2-4

cdr3_nt: TGTGCCAGCAGTTACATTGGCACAGATACGCAGTATTTT
cdr3_aa: CASSYIGTDTQYF
v_call: TRBV6-6
d_call: NA
clone_size: NA
j_call: TRBJ2-3

cdr3_nt: TGTGCCAGCAGTTACTCAGAGGCGTCCTACGAGCAGTACTTC
cdr3_aa: CASSYSEASYEQYF
v_call: TRBV6-5
d_call: NA
clone_size: few
j_call: TRBJ2-7

cdr3_nt: TGTGCCAGCAGCTTACGGCCACAGGGGTCAACTAATGAAAAACTGTTTTTT
cdr3_aa: CASSLRPQGSTNEKLFF
v_call: TRBV7-6
d_call: TRBD1
clone_size: few
j_call: TRBJ1-4

cdr3_nt: TGCGCCAGCAGCCAAGATCTAATGGGGGCAACTAATGAAAAACTGTTTTTT
cdr3_aa: CASSQDLMGATNEKLFF
v_call: TRBV4-3
d_call: NA
clone_size: many
j_call: TRBJ1-4

cdr3_nt: TGTGCCAGCAGCAATACAGGGCCCTATGGCTACACCTTC
cdr3_aa: CASSNTGPYGYTF
v_call: TRBV7-2
d_call: NA
clone_size: few
j_call: TRBJ1-2

cdr3_nt: TGCGCCAGCATGAGGGGGGTTGGGTCCTACAATGAGCAGTTCTTC
cdr3_aa: CASMRGVGSYNEQFF
v_call: TRBV4-3
d_call: NA
clone_size: NA
j_call: TRBJ2-1

cdr3_nt: TGTGCCAGCAGCCCTTTGACCCCCACAGATACGCAGTATTTT
cdr3_aa: CASSPLTPTDTQYF
v_call: TRBV11-2
d_call: NA
clone_size: few
j_call: TRBJ2-3

cdr3_nt: TGTGCCAGCAGCGTTGGATACTCTGGAAACACCATATATTTT
cdr3_aa: CASSVGYSGNTIYF
v_call: TRBV9
d_call: NA
clone_size: NA
j_call: TRBJ1-3

cdr3_nt: TGTGCCAGCAGCCAAGGATCGGTACCGCCCTACGAGCAGTACTTC
cdr3_aa: CASSQGSVPPYEQYF
v_call: TRBV3-1
d_call: NA
clone_size: few
j_call: TRBJ2-7

cdr3_nt: TGTGCCAGCAGACTAACAGGGACACCTGGCTACACCTTC
cdr3_aa: CASRLTGTPGYTF
v_call: TRBV27
d_call: NA
clone_size: many
j_call: TRBJ1-2

cdr3_nt: TGTGCCAGCAGTACCGGGTCTAGAAACACCATATATTTT
cdr3_aa: CASSTGSRNTIYF
v_call: TRBV27
d_call: NA
clone_size: few
j_call: TRBJ1-3

cdr3_nt: TGTGCCAGCAGTCCGGCTCCGGGACTAGCGGGTGACAATGAGCAGTTCTTC
cdr3_aa: CASSPAPGLAGDNEQFF
v_call: TRBV6-1
d_call: TRBD2
clone_size: NA
j_call: TRBJ2-1

cdr3_nt: TGTGCCAGCAGCCGCGGACAGGGTGCCAACTATGGCTACACCTTC
cdr3_aa: CASSRGQGANYGYTF
v_call: TRBV12-3/TRBV12-4
d_call: TRBD1
clone_size: many
j_call: TRBJ1-2

cdr3_nt: TGCAGTGCCTTCAAGGGGGGCAATGAGCAGTTCTTC
cdr3_aa: CSAFKGGNEQFF
v_call: TRBV20-1
d_call: NA
clone_size: few
j_call: TRBJ2-1

cdr3_nt: TGTGCCATCAGGAATACGGACGGAAACACCATATATTTT
cdr3_aa: CAIRNTDGNTIYF
v_call: TRBV10-3
d_call: NA
clone_size: NA
j_call: TRBJ1-3

cdr3_nt: TGCGCCAGCAGCCAAGATTTCACAGGGTTCACGGAGACCCAGTACTTC
cdr3_aa: CASSQDFTGFTETQYF
v_call: TRBV4-3
d_call: NA
clone_size: NA
j_call: TRBJ2-5

cdr3_nt: TGCAGCGGGCAGCGTCTCAACCTGGCAGACTCCCAAGAGACCCAGTACTTC
cdr3_aa: CSGQRLNLADSQETQYF
v_call: TRBV29-1
d_call: NA
clone_size: few
j_call: TRBJ2-5

cdr3_nt: TGCGCCAGCAGCCAAGATGCAAATCTGAACACTGAAGCTTTCTTT
cdr3_aa: CASSQDANLNTEAFF
v_call: TRBV4-1
d_call: NA
clone_size: NA
j_call: TRBJ1-1

cdr3_nt: TGTGCCAGCAGCTTAGTGCAGGTTAGCAATCAGCCCCAGCATTTT
cdr3_aa: CASSLVQVSNQPQHF
v_call: TRBV7-2
d_call: NA
clone_size: few
j_call: TRBJ1-5

cdr3_nt: TGCAGTGCAGGACTAGCGGGTGACACAGATACGCAGTATTTT
cdr3_aa: CSAGLAGDTDTQYF
v_call: TRBV20-1
d_call: TRBD2
clone_size: few
j_call: TRBJ2-3

cdr3_nt: TGTGCCAGCAGCGGGACAGGTCCCTACGAGCAGTACTTC
cdr3_aa: CASSGTGPYEQYF
v_call: TRBV6-2/TRBV6-3
d_call: TRBD1
clone_size: NA
j_call: TRBJ2-7

cdr3_nt: TGTGCCAGCACCGGGAGTCGGGGGCTGGGAGAGACCCAGTACTTC
cdr3_aa: CASTGSRGLGETQYF
v_call: TRBV12-3/TRBV12-4
d_call: NA
clone_size: few
j_call: TRBJ2-5

cdr3_nt: TGTGCCAGCAGTTTGGGCGGTAGCGGGGGGCTAACAGATACGCAGTATTTT
cdr3_aa: CASSLGGSGGLTDTQYF
v_call: TRBV28
d_call: TRBD2
clone_size: few
j_call: TRBJ2-3

cdr3_nt: TGTGCCAGCAGCCAAGATCTACCTTACGATGCGAACACCGGGGAGCTGTTTTTT
cdr3_aa: CASSQDLPYDANTGELFF
v_call: TRBV14
d_call: NA
clone_size: NA
j_call: TRBJ2-2

cdr3_nt: TGTGCCAGCAGCTTGACGACGGAGTCCTATAATTCACCCCTCCACTTT
cdr3_aa: CASSLTTESYNSPLHF
v_call: TRBV7-6
d_call: NA
clone_size: few
j_call: TRBJ1-6

cdr3_nt: TGTGCCAGCAGTTCTTATTTGGGGGATGGGGCCAACGTCCTGACTTTC
cdr3_aa: CASSSYLGDGANVLTF
v_call: TRBV6-5
d_call: NA
clone_size: few
j_call: TRBJ2-6

cdr3_nt: TGTGCCAGCAGCGCCGGGAGAACGATCTCCTATAATTCACCCCTCCACTTT
cdr3_aa: CASSAGRTISYNSPLHF
v_call: TRBV5-5
d_call: NA
clone_size: many
j_call: TRBJ1-6

cdr3_nt: TGTGCCAGCAGCTTATCGCGGGGGCCACACAATGAGCAGTTCTTC
cdr3_aa: CASSLSRGPHNEQFF
v_call: TRBV7-3
d_call: NA
clone_size: NA
j_call: TRBJ2-1

cdr3_nt: TGTGCCAGCAGCGATCACTACGAGCAGTACTTC
cdr3_aa: CASSDHYEQYF
v_call: TRBV12-3/TRBV12-4
d_call: NA
clone_size: NA
j_call: TRBJ2-7

cdr3_nt: TGTGCCAGTCTGAAAGGATGGATTAGAGAGACCCAGTACTTC
cdr3_aa: CASLKGWIRETQYF
v_call: TRBV28
d_call: NA
clone_size: NA
j_call: TRBJ2-5

cdr3_nt: TGTGCCAGCAGCGGAATCTGGGGGCGGCGGAATGAGCAGTTCTTC
cdr3_aa: CASSGIWGRRNEQFF
v_call: TRBV7-6
d_call: NA
clone_size: few
j_call: TRBJ2-1

cdr3_nt: TGTGCCAGCAGCCTACGACAAGGCCAAGAGACCCAGTACTTC
cdr3_aa: CASSLRQGQETQYF
v_call: TRBV7-9
d_call: NA
clone_size: few
j_call: TRBJ2-5

cdr3_nt: TGTGCCAGCAGCTTAGTTTTCCAGAGCTCCTACAATGAGCAGTTCTTC
cdr3_aa: CASSLVFQSSYNEQFF
v_call: TRBV11-2
d_call: NA
clone_size: few
j_call: TRBJ2-1

cdr3_nt: TGTGCCACCAGGCACCCGGGACAGGTTGAAGAGACCCAGTACTTC
cdr3_aa: CATRHPGQVEETQYF
v_call: TRBV27
d_call: TRBD1
clone_size: NA
j_call: TRBJ2-5

cdr3_nt: TGCAGCGTTGAAGTGCCTAGCGGGGGCCTCTACAATGAGCAGTTCTTC
cdr3_aa: CSVEVPSGGLYNEQFF
v_call: TRBV29-1
d_call: TRBD2
clone_size: few
j_call: TRBJ2-1

cdr3_nt: TGTGCCAGCAGTTACTGGCCGGGACAGGGTAAGAATCAGCCCCAGCATTTT
cdr3_aa: CASSYWPGQGKNQPQHF
v_call: TRBV6-2/TRBV6-3
d_call: TRBD1
clone_size: NA
j_call: TRBJ1-5

cdr3_nt: TGTGCCAGCAGCGACGGGACTAGCGGGAGATACACAGATACGCAGTATTTT
cdr3_aa: CASSDGTSGRYTDTQYF
v_call: TRBV7-9
d_call: TRBD2
clone_size: few
j_call: TRBJ2-3

cdr3_nt: TGTGCCAGCAGCTTAACAGGGCCCGGCGATACGCAGTATTTT
cdr3_aa: CASSLTGPGDTQYF
v_call: TRBV7-3
d_call: NA
clone_size: NA
j_call: TRBJ2-3

cdr3_nt: TGCGCCAGCAGCTTGTTCACAGAAGAGACCCAGTACTTC
cdr3_aa: CASSLFTEETQYF
v_call: TRBV5-1
d_call: NA
clone_size: NA
j_call: TRBJ2-5

cdr3_nt: TGTGCCAGCAGGGGGAGGACTGTCACCGGGGAGCTGTTTTTT
cdr3_aa: CASRGRTVTGELFF
v_call: TRBV27
d_call: NA
clone_size: NA
j_call: TRBJ2-2

cdr3_nt: TGCGCCAGCTACGTACTAGCGGGGGGCATAAATGAGCAGTTCTTC
cdr3_aa: CASYVLAGGINEQFF
v_call: TRBV5-1
d_call: TRBD2
clone_size: NA
j_call: TRBJ2-1

cdr3_nt: TGTGCCAGCAGTTTTTCCGGGGACGGCTACACCTTC
cdr3_aa: CASSFSGDGYTF
v_call: TRBV12-3/TRBV12-4
d_call: NA
clone_size: many
j_call: TRBJ1-2

cdr3_nt: TGTGCCAGCACCACCCAGTTAGATCAGCCCCAGCATTTT
cdr3_aa: CASTTQLDQPQHF
v_call: TRBV12-3/TRBV12-4
d_call: NA
clone_size: many
j_call: TRBJ1-5

cdr3_nt: TGCGCCAGCATTCCCGGGGTGGACCAAGAGACCCAGTACTTC
cdr3_aa: CASIPGVDQETQYF
v_call: TRBV10-2
d_call: NA
clone_size: many
j_call: TRBJ2-5

cdr3_nt: TGTGCCAGCAGTTACGATTCCCTGGAGGCGAACACTGAAGCTTTCTTT
cdr3_aa: CASSYDSLEANTEAFF
v_call: TRBV6-5
d_call: NA
clone_size: few
j_call: TRBJ1-1

cdr3_nt: TGCGCCAGCAGCTTGGCCGGGCTAGCGACCACAGATACGCAGTATTTT
cdr3_aa: CASSLAGLATTDTQYF
v_call: TRBV5-1
d_call: NA
clone_size: few
j_call: TRBJ2-3

cdr3_nt: TGCGCCAGCAGCCAAGTACAGGGGGTCCATGGCTACACCTTC
cdr3_aa: CASSQVQGVHGYTF
v_call: TRBV4-1
d_call: TRBD1
clone_size: few
j_call: TRBJ1-2

cdr3_nt: TGTGCCAGCAGCATACGACCCCTGCGGGAGACCCAGTACTTC
cdr3_aa: CASSIRPLRETQYF
v_call: TRBV3-1
d_call: NA
clone_size: few
j_call: TRBJ2-5

cdr3_nt: TGCGCCAGCAGCTTGGAGGACCACCGTGGAAACACCATATATTTT
cdr3_aa: CASSLEDHRGNTIYF
v_call: TRBV5-1
d_call: NA
clone_size: many
j_call: TRBJ1-3

cdr3_nt: TGCGCCAGCAGCCAAGAAATGGGACAGGGGAACACTGAAGCTTTCTTT
cdr3_aa: CASSQEMGQGNTEAFF
v_call: TRBV4-3
d_call: TRBD1
clone_size: many
j_call: TRBJ1-1